This T cell receptor (beta chain) came from a study of control samples from healthy donors and cancer patients. The table came from immunoSEQ multiplex PCR; TCRdb's copy has only in-frame clones and leaves some out. The sample contains some 71,000 clones, about 89% of which appear only once. Germline V gene data show CDR1 as SNHLY and CDR2 as FYNNEI. The junction had 4 bases not matched to a gene; V was cut back by 2 bases and J by 1 base. CDR3 length equals 16 residues. The V gene is TRBV2, the J gene TRBJ2-3; 9 bases map to TRBD2. The TCR comes from a woman aged 45 to 65 with head and neck cancer. The sequenced material came from PBMCs. The CDR3: CASSEMVAGGTDTQYF. Written as DNA, the CDR3 is TGTGCCAGCAGTGAAATGGTAGCGGGGGGCACAGATACGCAGTATTTT. Full variable domain (outside the CDR3, taken from reference TRBV2 and TRBJ2-3): EPEVTQTPSHQVTQMGQEVILRCVPISNHLYFYWYRQILGQKVEFLVSFYNNEISEKSEIFDDQFSVERPDGSNFTLKIRSTKLEDSAMYFCASSEMVAGGTDTQYFGPGTRLTVL.